A selection of T cell receptor beta chains follows, all from one sample in a study of identical twins. TCRdb independently ran MiXCR on the 5' RACE reads; one entry per CDR3 protein. The data contain 690,000 or so distinct CDR3 sequences, about 9.4% of them singletons. In addition, the sample was reused for a study of yellow fever vaccine responses in identical twins.

Sequencing used PBMCs. The receptors stem from a woman aged 18-29 years in good health. Both conserved end residues are part of each CDR3. The D gene is left open where the match is weak. Only part of the rows carry a size: once, few, many, or a class if the clone is expanded.

few	TRBJ1-5	-	TRBV24-1	TGTGCCACCACCTGCCCCCTGGGGGACAAGAATCAGCCCCAGCATTTT	CATTCPLGDKNQPQHF
few	TRBJ2-7	-	TRBV6-1	TGTGCCAGCAGTGAAGGTTCGAGGGCAAGGGGGCAGTACTTC	CASSEGSRARGQYF
many	TRBJ2-7	TRBD1	TRBV20-1	TGCAGTGCTAGCCGACAGGGAGTTTCCTACGAGCAGTACTTC	CSASRQGVSYEQYF
-	TRBJ1-6	-	TRBV5-1	TGCGCCAGCAGCTTGTTGCCCTCCTATAATTCACCCCTCCACTTT	CASSLLPSYNSPLHF
-	TRBJ2-1	TRBD1	TRBV29-1	TGCAGCGTTGAATCGATTCCAGGGGGCTCCTACAATGAGCAGTTCTTC	CSVESIPGGSYNEQFF
-	TRBJ1-1	-	TRBV6-1	TGTGCCAGCAGAAACGGGCAGGGAGTGAACACTGAAGCTTTCTTT	CASRNGQGVNTEAFF
few	TRBJ2-5	-	TRBV5-5	TGTGCCAGCAGCTTGGATTTCCAGGTTGAGACCCAGTACTTC	CASSLDFQVETQYF
-	TRBJ2-5	TRBD2	TRBV4-3	TGCGCCAGCAGCCAAGTAAGACTAGCGGGAAAAGAGACCCAGTACTTC	CASSQVRLAGKETQYF
-	TRBJ2-7	-	TRBV9	TGTGCCAGCAGCGCTTGGACAGGAGGGGAGTACGAGCAGTACTTC	CASSAWTGGEYEQYF
-	TRBJ2-7	-	TRBV5-5	TGTGCCAGCAGCTCTCCAGGGACGGAAGAGCAGTACTTC	CASSSPGTEEQYF
many	TRBJ2-2	-	TRBV6-1	TGTGCCAGCAGCGAGGGAACTAGCAGGCACACCGGGGAGCTGTTTTTT	CASSEGTSRHTGELFF
few	TRBJ2-2	-	TRBV11-2	TGTGCCAGCAGCTCATTGACAGAGACGAACACCGGGGAGCTGTTTTTT	CASSSLTETNTGELFF
few	TRBJ2-5	-	TRBV7-6	TGTGCCAGCAGCGAACAGCGGTATGGCTGGTACTTC	CASSEQRYGWYF
many	TRBJ2-7	-	TRBV6-5	TGTGCCAGCAGTTACACCTCTATAGCTTCGGACGAGCAGTACTTC	CASSYTSIASDEQYF
many	TRBJ1-1	-	TRBV9	TGTGCCAGCAGCGTAGGGGTAGGGGGGATGAACACTGAAGCTTTCTTT	CASSVGVGGMNTEAFF
-	TRBJ2-7	-	TRBV7-9	TGTGCCAGCTGCCCTGGGACGACTAGGGGAGAGCAGTACTTC	CASCPGTTRGEQYF
few	TRBJ2-7	-	TRBV23-1	TGCGCCAGCAGTCAATCCCGCCAGACCTACGAGCAGTACTTC	CASSQSRQTYEQYF
few	TRBJ2-5	-	TRBV5-1	TGCGCCAGCAGAGCGACAGGATTGGAGGCCCAGTACTTC	CASRATGLEAQYF
-	TRBJ1-6	-	TRBV12-3/TRBV12-4	TGTGCCAGCAGTTTAGTACGTTCACCCCTCCACTTT	CASSLVRSPLHF
-	TRBJ2-3	TRBD2	TRBV12-3/TRBV12-4	TGTGCCAGCAGTTTAGGGCCTAGCGGGAGTTGGACAGATACGCAGTATTTT	CASSLGPSGSWTDTQYF
few	TRBJ2-3	-	TRBV20-1	TGCAGTGCTAGAAACCCCAGCGGCATAGCGCTCACAGATACGCAGTATTTT	CSARNPSGIALTDTQYF
few	TRBJ2-5	TRBD2	TRBV7-7	TGTGCTAGCAGCCCTCAGCGGGGTAGGGTAGAGACCCAGTACTTC	CASSPQRGRVETQYF
-	TRBJ2-7	-	TRBV6-1	TGTGCCAGCAGTCCCCGGGCGGTCGCCTACGAGCAGTACTTC	CASSPRAVAYEQYF
-	TRBJ2-5	-	TRBV20-1	TGCAGTGCTAGAGATTCGGCTAGCAGGGAGACCCAGTACTTC	CSARDSASRETQYF
few	TRBJ2-7	-	TRBV11-2	TGTGCCAGCAGCTTAGAGGGCAGGGGCGAGCAGTACTTC	CASSLEGRGEQYF
few	TRBJ2-5	TRBD1	TRBV29-1	TGCAGCGTTGATCTGACAGGGGGGCAGACCCAGTACTTC	CSVDLTGGQTQYF
-	TRBJ2-7	TRBD2	TRBV27	TGTGCCAGCAGTTGGAGTCGACTAGCGGGAGGGCTGTCCTACGAGCAGTACTTC	CASSWSRLAGGLSYEQYF
few	TRBJ1-6	-	TRBV4-2	TGTGCCAGCAGCCAAGGAGGTGATAATTCACCCCTCCACTTT	CASSQGGDNSPLHF
few	TRBJ2-6	TRBD1	TRBV28	TGTGCCAGCAGTTTTGGGACAGGGGTATTTGGGGCCAACGTCCTGACTTTC	CASSFGTGVFGANVLTF
-	TRBJ2-3	TRBD2	TRBV20-1	TGCAGTGCTAGAGAGTCAGCGGGAGGGCCAGATACGCAGTATTTT	CSARESAGGPDTQYF
-	TRBJ2-5	-	TRBV11-2	TGTGCCAGCAGCTACCCATCGGATCAGACCCAGTACTTC	CASSYPSDQTQYF
few	TRBJ2-1	-	TRBV5-1	TGCGCCAGCAGCCCGGGAGGCAGGGGCTACAATGAGCAGTTCTTC	CASSPGGRGYNEQFF
few	TRBJ2-7	-	TRBV6-5	TGTGCCAGCAGTTACGCTGGCCCCTCCTACGAGCAGTACTTC	CASSYAGPSYEQYF
-	TRBJ2-1	TRBD1	TRBV2	TGTGCCAGCAGCCGGACAGGGATTCCCAATGAGCAGTTCTTC	CASSRTGIPNEQFF
few	TRBJ2-7	TRBD1	TRBV4-1	TGCGCCAGCAGCCAAACCGGGACAGGGTATCCCTACGAGCAGTACTTC	CASSQTGTGYPYEQYF
-	TRBJ1-1	-	TRBV7-6	TGTGCCAGCAGCTTAGTTGAGACAGGTGAAGCTTTCTTT	CASSLVETGEAFF
-	TRBJ2-1	-	TRBV6-2/TRBV6-3	TGTGCCAGCAGTTCCTGGACTGGAGATACCTACAATGAGCAGTTCTTC	CASSSWTGDTYNEQFF
many	TRBJ2-7	TRBD2	TRBV2	TGTGCCAGCAGACAGTGGTTGTTAGCGGGTGAGCAGTACTTC	CASRQWLLAGEQYF
-	TRBJ2-2	-	TRBV7-9	TGTGCCAGCAGCCTGGGGGCGAGGAACACCGGGGAGCTGTTTTTT	CASSLGARNTGELFF
many	TRBJ1-5	-	TRBV24-1	TGTGCCACCAGTGAGGCCCATAGCAATCAGCCCCAGCATTTT	CATSEAHSNQPQHF
once	TRBJ2-2	-	TRBV7-8	TGTGCCAACTCCTTATGGGAGGACAACACCGGGGAGCTGTTTTTT	CANSLWEDNTGELFF